This is a list of T cell receptor beta chains from one sample in a study of blood T cell repertoires in COVID-19. TCRdb's table, derived via immunoSEQ multiplex PCR, lists solely in-frame clones and lacks some. In the table there are roughly 130,000 clones, around 83% of which are singletons. Sequencing was carried out using peripheral blood. These receptors all stem from a woman aged 50 to 60 with acute or convalescent COVID-19. Both conserved end residues are part of each CDR3. D genes are given only for firm matches. Clone size appears in some rows only: once, few, many, or a class for an expanded clone.

V gene	CDR3 length	D gene	clone size	J gene	CDR3 DNA	CDR3 protein
TRBV7-9	18	TRBD1	-	TRBJ1-5	TGTGCCAGCAGCTTACAAAGGGTGGGACAGGGGGCGAGTCAGCCCCAGCATTTT	CASSLQRVGQGASQPQHF
TRBV12-3/TRBV12-4	13	-	few	TRBJ2-2	TGTGCCGTACAGGGTGAGAACACCGGGGAGCTGTTTTTT	CAVQGENTGELFF
TRBV5-4	16	TRBD1	-	TRBJ1-3	TGTGCCAGCAGCAAGACAGGGGGCGCGGAGGGAAACACCATATATTTT	CASSKTGGAEGNTIYF
TRBV19	14	-	-	TRBJ1-3	TGTGCCAGTAGATCTGACATCTCTGGAAACACCATATATTTT	CASRSDISGNTIYF
TRBV5-1	15	-	-	TRBJ1-1	TGCGCCAGCAGCTCCTCCGGGGGGGGGAACACTGAAGCTTTCTTT	CASSSSGGGNTEAFF
TRBV10-2	14	TRBD2	-	TRBJ2-1	TGCGCCAGTAAACTAGCGGGGCAATACAATGAGCAGTTCTTC	CASKLAGQYNEQFF
TRBV6-5	12	TRBD1	-	TRBJ1-4	TGTGCCAGCAGCCAGGGGGCAGATAAACTGTTTTTT	CASSQGADKLFF
TRBV10-1	13	TRBD1	-	TRBJ2-7	TGCGCCAGCAGTGGGACAGGGGGTGGCGAGCAGTACTTC	CASSGTGGGEQYF
TRBV5-1	15	-	-	TRBJ1-5	TGCGCCAGCAGCTTGACAGGAATTAGCAATCAGCCCCAGCATTTT	CASSLTGISNQPQHF
TRBV12-3/TRBV12-4	13	-	-	TRBJ1-1	TGTGCCAGCAGACCCGACAGGAACACTGAAGCTTTCTTT	CASRPDRNTEAFF
TRBV2	15	-	once	TRBJ2-3	TGTGCCAGCCGGTTGCGGGGAGGAGGCGCAGATACGCAGTATTTT	CASRLRGGGADTQYF
TRBV29-1	13	-	-	TRBJ1-1	TGCAGCGTTGAAGATATATCGAGGACTGAAGCTTTCTTT	CSVEDISRTEAFF
TRBV29-1	11	-	-	TRBJ1-2	TGCAGCGTTGGGACAATAAGTGGCTACACCTTC	CSVGTISGYTF
TRBV7-9	16	TRBD1	-	TRBJ1-1	TGTGCCAGCAGCTCCACCAGACAGGGGTTTGGCACTGAAGCTTTCTTT	CASSSTRQGFGTEAFF
TRBV6-5	14	TRBD1	-	TRBJ1-1	TGTGCCAGCAGTTCACAGGGGGCGAGCACTGAAGCTTTCTTT	CASSSQGASTEAFF
TRBV7-6	14	-	-	TRBJ2-7	TGTGCCAGCAGCTTAGTTACGGGTGCCTACGAGCAGTACTTC	CASSLVTGAYEQYF
TRBV6-6	15	TRBD1	-	TRBJ1-3	TGTGCCAGCACCCCACAGGGGTTCTCTGGAAACACCATATATTTT	CASTPQGFSGNTIYF
TRBV6-5	14	TRBD1	many	TRBJ1-2	TGTGCCAGCTTCCCGGGACAGGCTTTCTATGGCTACACCTTC	CASFPGQAFYGYTF
TRBV5-1	16	-	few	TRBJ1-3	TGCGCCAGCAGCTTGGCCGTCGGGTCCTCTGGAAACACCATATATTTT	CASSLAVGSSGNTIYF
TRBV6-1	13	-	-	TRBJ1-2	TGTGCCAGCAGTGAACAGGGTCGAGGTGGCTACACCTTC	CASSEQGRGGYTF
TRBV5-8	14	-	once	TRBJ1-6	TGTGCCAGCAGCCTCGGACAGAAGGATTCACCCCTCCACTTT	CASSLGQKDSPLHF
TRBV28	13	-	-	TRBJ1-1	TGTGCCAGCAGTCCACAGGGACGAACTGAAGCTTTCTTT	CASSPQGRTEAFF
TRBV5-6	14	-	-	TRBJ1-2	TGTGCCAGCAGCTTGCCCACAGGGTTATATGGCTACACCTTC	CASSLPTGLYGYTF
TRBV23-1	12	TRBD1	-	TRBJ2-7	TGCGCCAGCAGGCGACAGGGTCTAGAGCAGTACTTC	CASRRQGLEQYF
TRBV4-2	15	TRBD2	-	TRBJ2-1	TGTGCCAGCAGCCCGGGACTAGCGGGGGTCAATGAGCAGTTCTTC	CASSPGLAGVNEQFF
TRBV4-1	14	-	-	TRBJ1-1	TGCGCCAGCAGCCAAGAGGTTTTAGTTACTGAAGCTTTCTTT	CASSQEVLVTEAFF
TRBV30	13	-	-	TRBJ1-1	TGTGCCTGGAGTTCTACAGGATACACTGAAGCTTTCTTT	CAWSSTGYTEAFF
TRBV29-1	17	TRBD1	-	TRBJ2-4	TGCAGCGTCCGGGACAGGGGTTTTAGTGAGGCCAAAAACATTCAGTACTTC	CSVRDRGFSEAKNIQYF
TRBV5-1	15	-	-	TRBJ2-7	TGCGCCAGCAGCTCCGACAGCACATTAACCTACGAGCAGTACTTC	CASSSDSTLTYEQYF
TRBV27	19	TRBD1	-	TRBJ1-4	TGTGCCAGCAGTTTATCGGCAGGGGGGAAGGGTTTAACTAATGAAAAACTGTTTTTT	CASSLSAGGKGLTNEKLFF
TRBV7-6	16	TRBD2	-	TRBJ2-1	TGTGCCAGCAGCCATCCTCGGGGGGGAGGTTACAATGAGCAGTTCTTC	CASSHPRGGGYNEQFF
TRBV7-8	12	-	-	TRBJ1-1	TGTGCCAGCAGCCGAGGACATCTTGAAGCTTTCTTT	CASSRGHLEAFF
TRBV7-2	14	-	-	TRBJ1-1	TGTGCCAGCAGGCAACAGGGAGGGATGGCTGAAGCTTTCTTT	CASRQQGGMAEAFF
TRBV6-6	13	-	-	TRBJ1-2	TGTGCCAGCAGTTATGAGTCAGGCTATGGCTACACCTTC	CASSYESGYGYTF
TRBV27	16	-	-	TRBJ1-2	TGTGCCAGCAGTTCCCCCGGGCGGGGCGCTATAAATGGCTACACCTTC	CASSSPGRGAINGYTF
TRBV19	13	-	-	TRBJ1-1	TGTGCCAGTAGTTCCCTTCTGAACACTGAAGCTTTCTTT	CASSSLLNTEAFF
TRBV5-8	13	-	-	TRBJ2-3	TGTGCCAGCAGCCTGACTAGAGCAGATACGCAGTATTTT	CASSLTRADTQYF
TRBV5-1	11	-	-	TRBJ2-3	TGCGCCAGCAACTCGCAAGATACGCAGTATTTT	CASNSQDTQYF
TRBV6-5	14	TRBD1	few	TRBJ1-6	TGTGCCAGCGCCCTGGACAGGTTTACCTCACCCCTCCACTTT	CASALDRFTSPLHF
TRBV10-3	13	TRBD1	once	TRBJ1-2	TGTGCCATGACAGAGATAGGGGGCTCTGGCTACACCTTC	CAMTEIGGSGYTF
TRBV6-1	16	-	-	TRBJ1-6	TGTGCCAGCAGTGCACCCGTGGACAGCGTAAATTCACCCCTCCACTTT	CASSAPVDSVNSPLHF
TRBV3-1/TRBV3-2	13	-	-	TRBJ2-2	TGTGCCAGCAGTCGAACCGGGACAGGGGAGCTGTTTTTT	CASSRTGTGELFF
TRBV10-3	13	-	-	TRBJ1-5	TGTGCCATCAGTGAGTCCGGTAATCAGCCCCAGCATTTT	CAISESGNQPQHF
TRBV5-1	14	TRBD1	-	TRBJ1-4	TGCGCCAGCAGCTCCGGGACAGGGGATGAAAAACTGTTTTTT	CASSSGTGDEKLFF
TRBV5-1	15	TRBD2	-	TRBJ2-2	TGCGCCAGCAGCTCCGGGACTAGTGCAACCGGGGAGCTGTTTTTT	CASSSGTSATGELFF
TRBV4-1	15	TRBD1	-	TRBJ1-1	TGCGCCAGCAGCCAAGAGACAGGGACGAACACTGAAGCTTTCTTT	CASSQETGTNTEAFF
TRBV19	13	TRBD1	-	TRBJ2-7	TGTGCCAGTAGCCAGACAGGGGCCTACGAGCAGTACTTC	CASSQTGAYEQYF
TRBV11-2	14	-	-	TRBJ1-2	TGTGCCAGCAGCCTAAATACAGGGCGCTATGGCTACACCTTC	CASSLNTGRYGYTF
TRBV21-1	15	-	-	TRBJ2-6	TGTGCCAGCAGCAAAGCTCTCCCCCGGGCCAACGTCCTGACTTTC	CASSKALPRANVLTF
TRBV7-2	12	-	-	TRBJ2-7	TGTGCCAGCAGCGTCAGGGTAGGCGAGCAGTACTTC	CASSVRVGEQYF
TRBV19	13	-	-	TRBJ2-3	TGTGCCAGTATTGGACAGTGGACAGATACGCAGTATTTT	CASIGQWTDTQYF
TRBV24-1	16	TRBD1	-	TRBJ2-1	TGTGCCACCAGGACCGGAAGGACAGGGGCCTCGGGGGAGCAGTTCTTC	CATRTGRTGASGEQFF
TRBV7-2	15	-	-	TRBJ2-3	TGTGCCAGCAGCTCAGACAGGATCAGCACAGATACGCAGTATTTT	CASSSDRISTDTQYF
TRBV4-1	16	-	-	TRBJ1-2	TGCGCCAGCAGCCAAGATTTAGGCAGGCAGGACTATGGCTACACCTTC	CASSQDLGRQDYGYTF
TRBV24-1	15	-	-	TRBJ1-3	TGTGCCACCAGTGATCCCAGGGATTCTGGAAACACCATATATTTT	CATSDPRDSGNTIYF
TRBV7-2	16	TRBD2	-	TRBJ2-2	TGTGCCAGCAGCTTAGCCGCGGGGGGTAACACCGGGGAGCTGTTTTTT	CASSLAAGGNTGELFF
TRBV12-5	15	TRBD2	-	TRBJ2-1	TGTGCTAGTGGTTTGGTACTAGCGGGGGACAATGAGCAGTTCTTC	CASGLVLAGDNEQFF
TRBV5-1	17	-	-	TRBJ1-3	TGCGCCAGCAGCCAGGGACAACTGACTTGGACTGGAAACACCATATATTTT	CASSQGQLTWTGNTIYF
TRBV7-2	15	TRBD1	-	TRBJ1-2	TGTGCCAGCAGCCCCTCGGGACAGGGTGTCTTTGGCTACACCTTC	CASSPSGQGVFGYTF